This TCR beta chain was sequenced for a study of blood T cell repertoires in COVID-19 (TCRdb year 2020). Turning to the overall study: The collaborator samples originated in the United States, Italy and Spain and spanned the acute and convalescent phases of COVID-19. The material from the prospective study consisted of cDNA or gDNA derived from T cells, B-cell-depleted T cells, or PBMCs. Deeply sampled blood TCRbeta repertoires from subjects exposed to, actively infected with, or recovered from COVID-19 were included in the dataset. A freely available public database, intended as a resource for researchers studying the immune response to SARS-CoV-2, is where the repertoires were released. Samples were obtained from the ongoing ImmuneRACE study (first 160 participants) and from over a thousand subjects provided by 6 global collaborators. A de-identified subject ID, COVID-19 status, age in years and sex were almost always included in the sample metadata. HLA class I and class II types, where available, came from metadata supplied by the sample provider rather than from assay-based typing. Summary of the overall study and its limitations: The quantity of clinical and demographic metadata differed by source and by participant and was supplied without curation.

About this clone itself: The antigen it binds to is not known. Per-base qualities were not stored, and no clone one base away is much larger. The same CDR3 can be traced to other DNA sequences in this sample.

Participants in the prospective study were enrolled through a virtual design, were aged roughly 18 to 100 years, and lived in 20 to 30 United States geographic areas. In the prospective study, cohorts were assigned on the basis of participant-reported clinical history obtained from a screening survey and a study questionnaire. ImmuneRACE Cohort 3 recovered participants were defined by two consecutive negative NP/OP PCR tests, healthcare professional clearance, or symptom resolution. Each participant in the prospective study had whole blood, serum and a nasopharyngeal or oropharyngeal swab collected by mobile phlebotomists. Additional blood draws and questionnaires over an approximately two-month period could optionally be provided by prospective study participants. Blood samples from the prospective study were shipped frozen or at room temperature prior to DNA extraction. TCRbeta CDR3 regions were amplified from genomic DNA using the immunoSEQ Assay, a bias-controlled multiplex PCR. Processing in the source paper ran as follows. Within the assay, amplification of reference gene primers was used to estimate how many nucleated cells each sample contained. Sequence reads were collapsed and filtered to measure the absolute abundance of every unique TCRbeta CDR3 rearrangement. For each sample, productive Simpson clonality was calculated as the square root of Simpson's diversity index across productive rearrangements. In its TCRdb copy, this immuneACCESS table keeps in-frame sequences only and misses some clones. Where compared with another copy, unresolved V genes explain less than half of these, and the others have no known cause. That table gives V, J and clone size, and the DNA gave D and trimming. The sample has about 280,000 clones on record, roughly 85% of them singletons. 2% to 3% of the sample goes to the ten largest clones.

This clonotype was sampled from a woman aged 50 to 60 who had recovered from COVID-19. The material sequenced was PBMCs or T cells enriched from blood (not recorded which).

The sequenced DNA is TGCAGCGCCCGGACAGGGGGGGACACTGAAGCTTTCTTT. This gives the protein CSARTGGDTEAFF. The rearrangement combines TRBV29-1 with TRBJ1-1; 10 of the junction bases match TRBD1. Unmatched junction bases come to 5, with V trimmed by 7 bases and J by 3 bases. From the cysteine up to the phenylalanine, the CDR3 has a length of 13 residues. Of all the DNA, just the CDR3 is kept, 39 bases in frame from base 1. Taken from the germline V gene, the CDR1 and CDR2 loops are SQVTM and ANQGSEA.